The 12 T cell receptor beta chains presented below share a single source sample, sequenced in a study of vaccination effects on CD4 cells after COVID-19 (dated by TCRdb to 2021 to 2024). Libraries were prepared through the immunoSEQ multiplex PCR assay. What TCRdb holds here is the immuneACCESS table cut down to in-frame rearrangements. Part of the clones is not present; checked against another copy, under half of the missing clones reflect an unresolved V gene, and the others are unexplained. The sample has about 55,000 clones on record, under 75% of them singletons. The top ten constitute 15% to 20% of the sample. In the ViraFEST assay, PBMC were stimulated with viral peptide pools, and antigen-specific CD4+ T cell clonotypes were then identified by expansion using TCR sequencing. After more than 9 days of culture, CD4+ T cells were isolated with the EasySep CD4+ T cell isolation kit. Negative nucleocapsid antibody results before and after vaccination confirmed that the healthy vaccine recipients had no prior SARS-CoV-2 infection.

These receptors have no identified antigens. This specimen consisted of CD4+ T cells from PBMCs cultured with SARS-CoV-2 spike peptides, obtained before COVID-19 vaccination. Read against the paper, the sample's cell subset or site label means: SARS-CoV-2 spike overlapping peptide pool stimulation. These receptors came from a human donor who received a COVID-19 vaccine.

The rearrangement uses TRBV7-9 and TRBJ2-3, with TRBD1 identical over 9 bases. The CDR3 length is 14 residues. Trimming removed 5 bases from V and 7 bases from J; junction bases left unmatched: 7. Germline loops: CDR1 SEHNR, CDR2 FQNEAQ (reference sequence). As DNA, the CDR3 is TGTGCCAGCAGCACGGGACAGGGAAGGAATACGCAGTATTTT. The encoded protein is CASSTGQGRNTQYF.

The rearrangement uses TRBV27 and TRBJ1-2; D is possibly TRBD1 (5 bases). Trimming stripped 0 bases from V and 7 bases from J, with 18 bases between. Looked up from germline, CDR1 is MNHEY and CDR2 is SMNVEV (reference sequence). The length of the CDR3 is 16 residues. In DNA form, the CDR3 reads TGTGCCAGCAGTTTATCTGGAACAGGCAGTTTCGGTGGCTACACCTTC. Translation: CASSLSGTGSFGGYTF.

This clone was seen once. The chain employs TRBV7-9 and TRBJ2-7; TRBD2 agrees at 9 bases. The V gene end was trimmed by 5 bases and the J gene end by 2 bases; junction bases not matched to a gene: 7. The germline V gene has CDR1 SEHNR and CDR2 FQNEAQ (reference sequence). The CDR3 sequence is 15 residues long. As DNA, the CDR3 is TGTGCCAGCAGCCCGCTGACTAGCGGAGCCTACGAGCAGTACTTC. Amino acids: CASSPLTSGAYEQYF.

This chain connects TRBV7-9 to TRBJ2-7, with 11 bases that match TRBD2. The CDR3 runs to 17 residues. Germline CDR1 and CDR2: SEHNR and FQNEAQ (reference sequence). The ends lost 6 bases at V and 4 bases at J; junction bases unmatched: 14. Here the CDR3 reads CASRLEASGRTPYEQYF. The CDR3 DNA sequence: TGTGCCAGCAGACTAGAGGCTAGCGGGAGGACCCCTTACGAGCAGTACTTC.

The genes are TRBV5-1 and TRBJ2-3; D uncertain. CDR3 length: 14 residues. CDR1 SGHRS and CDR2 YFSETQ come from the germline V gene. Trimming shortened V by 0 bases and J by 2 bases, and 7 bases separated the two germline ends. Written as DNA, the CDR3 is TGCGCCAGCAGCTTGGCCGGCGCCACAGATACGCAGTATTTT. Its translation is CASSLAGATDTQYF.

The rearrangement joins TRBV27 to TRBJ2-1; 10 bases fit TRBD2. CDR1 and CDR2 from the germline V gene are MNHEY and SMNVEV (reference sequence). The CDR3 spans 11 residues. V gave up 6 bases and J gave up 16 bases; unmatched junction bases: 6. This CDR3 reads CASSLGTSEFF. As DNA, the CDR3 is TGTGCCAGCAGCCTCGGGACTAGCGAATTCTTC.

In its sample, this clone was seen once. The V and J genes are TRBV19 and TRBJ1-1; D gene uncertain. V was pared by 3 bases and J by 6 bases, with 17 bases between. There are 15 residues in the CDR3. Germline CDR1 LNHDA, CDR2 SQIVND (reference sequence). CDR3 in DNA: TGTGCCAGTAGTATGGAGTCCCGAGGGAGGGCTGAAGCTTTCTTT. Translated, it gives CASSMESRGRAEAFF.

The chain combines TRBV6-5 with TRBJ1-2; weak D call: TRBD1 (5 bases). This CDR3 comprises 14 residues. V lost 4 bases to trimming and J lost 6 bases, with 15 bases between them. Germline V gives CDR1 MNHEY, CDR2 SVGAGI. The CDR3 DNA is TGTGCCAGCAGTTCTCTCGAGGGACTTAATGGCTACACCTTC. The encoded protein is CASSSLEGLNGYTF.

This clone was observed a few times. CDR3 in DNA: TGTGCCAGTAGTAGGGGCGGCGACTATAATTCACCCCTCCACTTT. Translating it yields CASSRGGDYNSPLHF. The chain joins TRBV19 to TRBJ1-6, with a weak D call TRBD1 (5 bases). Germline CDR1 and CDR2: LNHDA and SQIVND (reference sequence). The CDR3 length is 15 residues. Trimming took 4 bases from V and 3 from J, leaving 10 bases between them. The full variable domain, its missing parts supplied by reference TRBV19 and TRBJ1-6, is DGGITQSPKYLFRKEGQNVTLSCEQNLNHDAMYWYRQDPGQGLRLIYYSQIVNDFQKGDIAEGYSVSREKKESFPLTVTSAQKNPTAFYLCASSRGGDYNSPLHFGNGTRLTVT.

V and J are TRBV24-1 and TRBJ2-2, with 10 bases aligning to TRBD1. Germline V gene sequence: CDR1 KGHDR, CDR2 SFDVKD. Trimming took 3 bases from V and 4 from J; bases not matched to a gene: 16. The length of the CDR3 is 20 residues. CDR3 nucleotides: TGTGCCACCAGTGATCCTGGACAGGGGGGGACATCTTTGTCCACCGGGGAGCTGTTTTTT. This codes for CATSDPGQGGTSLSTGELFF.

The gene calls are TRBV5-1 and TRBJ1-2, with no clear D. CDR1 and CDR2 (germline): SGHRS, YFSETQ. V lost 4 bases and J lost 8, with 15 bases in between. This CDR3 spans 13 amino acids. CDR3 protein: CASSPGHILGYTF. CDR3 DNA: TGCGCCAGCAGCCCCGGCCACATCTTGGGCTACACCTTC.

Only a few counts were recorded for this clone. V usage is TRBV12-3 or TRBV12-4 and J usage is TRBJ1-3; D remains unclear. The CDR3 covers 13 residues. V was pared by 6 bases and J by 0 bases, with 6 bases between. The CDR3 bases are TGTGCCAGCAGCTCCCGCTCTGGAAACACCATATATTTT. It codes for CASSSRSGNTIYF.